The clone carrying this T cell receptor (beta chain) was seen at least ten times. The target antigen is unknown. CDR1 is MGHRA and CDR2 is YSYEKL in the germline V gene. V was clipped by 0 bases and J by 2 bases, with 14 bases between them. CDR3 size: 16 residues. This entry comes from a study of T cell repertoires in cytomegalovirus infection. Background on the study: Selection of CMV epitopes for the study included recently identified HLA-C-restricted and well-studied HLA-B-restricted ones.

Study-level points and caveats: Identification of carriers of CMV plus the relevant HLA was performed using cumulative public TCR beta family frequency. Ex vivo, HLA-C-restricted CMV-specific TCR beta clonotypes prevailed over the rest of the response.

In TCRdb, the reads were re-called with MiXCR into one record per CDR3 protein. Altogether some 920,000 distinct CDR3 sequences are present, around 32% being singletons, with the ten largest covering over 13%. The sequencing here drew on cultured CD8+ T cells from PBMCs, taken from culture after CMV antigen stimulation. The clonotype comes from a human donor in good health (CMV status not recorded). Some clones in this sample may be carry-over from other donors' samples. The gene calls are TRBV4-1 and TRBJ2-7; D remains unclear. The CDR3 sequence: CASSQDKAPFPYEQYF. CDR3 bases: TGCGCCAGCAGCCAAGATAAAGCGCCTTTCCCCTACGAGCAGTACTTC.